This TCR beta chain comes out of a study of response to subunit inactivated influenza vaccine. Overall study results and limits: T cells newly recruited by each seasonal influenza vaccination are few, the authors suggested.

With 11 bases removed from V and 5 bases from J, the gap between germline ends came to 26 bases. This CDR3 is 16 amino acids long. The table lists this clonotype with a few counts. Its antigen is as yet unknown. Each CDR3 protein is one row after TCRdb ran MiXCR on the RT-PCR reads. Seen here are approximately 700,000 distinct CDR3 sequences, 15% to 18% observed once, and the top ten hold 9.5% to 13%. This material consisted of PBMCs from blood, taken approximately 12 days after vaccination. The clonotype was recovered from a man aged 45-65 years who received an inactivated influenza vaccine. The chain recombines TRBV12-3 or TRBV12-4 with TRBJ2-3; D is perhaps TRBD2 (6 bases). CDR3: CARGERLGGRLDTQYF. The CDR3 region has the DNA TGTGCCCGGGGTGAGAGATTGGGGGGACGATTAGATACGCAGTATTTT.